This passage covers 14 T cell receptor beta chains from one sample sequenced in a study of blood T cell repertoires in COVID-19. The repertoire was sequenced with immunoSEQ multiplex PCR; TCRdb's copy has only in-frame clones and lacks some. Among roughly 250,000 clones listed, 70% to 85% were seen once. Sequenced material: peripheral blood. These receptors were collected from a woman aged 40 to 49 with active or convalescent COVID-19.

The chain couples TRBV3-1 (or the pseudogene TRBV3-2) to TRBJ1-2; D uncertain. CDR1 is LGHDT, CDR2 YNNKEL, per germline (reference sequence). V shed 6 bases and J shed 2 bases, with 10 bases lying between them. The CDR3 loop spans 13 amino acids. DNA of the CDR3: TGTGCCAGCAGTCGACGGGAAAACTATGGCTACACCTTC. Translation gives CASSRRENYGYTF.

The rearrangement uses TRBV5-6 and TRBJ2-3; 9 nucleotides match TRBD2. V dropped 2 bases and J dropped 5; count of bases not matched to a gene: 9. Germline CDR1 and CDR2: SGHDT and YYEEEE. The CDR3 sequence is 16 residues long. CDR3 region: CASSFGLAQFVDTQYF. The CDR3 DNA reads TGTGCCAGCAGCTTCGGACTAGCGCAGTTCGTAGATACGCAGTATTTT.

The genes are TRBV7-3 and TRBJ1-2; TRBD1 agrees at 9 bases. The CDR3 extends over 14 amino acids. CDR1 and CDR2 (germline): SGHTA, FQGTGA. J was trimmed by 4 bases and V by 5 bases; bases with no gene match: 5. The CDR3 loop reads CASSPGQGTYGYTF. CDR3 DNA: TGTGCCAGCAGCCCCGGACAGGGGACCTATGGCTACACCTTC.

This clone was counted a single time. The J gene is TRBJ1-1, the V gene TRBV15; D ambiguous. This CDR3 has 13 residues. Trimming cost V 2 bases and J 2 bases, with 6 bases left between them. CDR1 and CDR2 (germline): LNHNV, YYDKDF (reference sequence). The DNA of the CDR3 is TGTGCCACCAGCAGAATATTCAACACTGAAGCTTTCTTT. The encoded protein is CATSRIFNTEAFF. The complete variable domain, with remaining parts taken from reference TRBV15 and TRBJ1-1, reads DAMVIQNPRYQVTQFGKPVTLSCSQTLNHNVMYWYQQKSSQAPKLLFHYYDKDFNNEADTPDNFQSRRPNTSFCFLDIRSPGLGDTAMYLCATSRIFNTEAFFGQGTRLTVV.

The rearrangement joins TRBV4-1 to TRBJ2-5; 7 bases agree with TRBD2. Per germline, CDR1 MGHRA and CDR2 YSYEKL. CDR3 size: 16 residues. The J segment lost 4 bases and the V segment lost 1 base, leaving 9 bases of the junction unmatched. CDR3 nucleotides: TGCGCCAGCAGCCAAGTCGCTAGCGGCGGGGCAGAGACCCAGTACTTC. Translation: CASSQVASGGAETQYF.

The count of this clone is one. The chain employs TRBV13 and TRBJ1-1; a possible D gene is TRBD1 (6 bases). The CDR3 extends over 15 amino acids. Trimming removed 10 bases at V and 0 bases at J, with 18 bases between. In germline, CDR1 is PRHDT, CDR2 FYEKMQ (reference sequence). CDR3 nucleotide sequence: TGTGCCACCAGTCTCGGGGACAACATGAACACTGAAGCTTTCTTT. Its protein product is CATSLGDNMNTEAFF.

The rearrangement uses TRBV25-1 and TRBJ2-5, with TRBD2 matching over 9 bases. This CDR3 comprises 16 residues. Germline CDR1 is MGHDK and CDR2 is SYGVNS. With 1 base clipped from V and 3 bases from J, the junction kept 6 bases outside the gene matches. Here the CDR3 DNA reads TGTGCCAGCAGTGAATGGGGGGTAGCGGGGGAAGAGACCCAGTACTTC. Translating gives CASSEWGVAGEETQYF.

V is TRBV5-1 and J is TRBJ1-1, with unresolved D. The CDR3 extends over 14 amino acids. Germline assignment: CDR1 SGHRS and CDR2 YFSETQ. V lost 0 bases to trimming and J lost 0 bases, with 6 bases between them. The CDR3 region has the DNA TGCGCCAGCAGCTTGGCCACTGTGAACACTGAAGCTTTCTTT. Its translation is CASSLATVNTEAFF.

The rearrangement links TRBV2 to TRBJ2-3; TRBD1 aligns across 8 bases. The CDR3 has 15 amino acids. CDR1 and CDR2 (germline): SNHLY, FYNNEI. V shed 6 bases, J shed 4 bases, and the junction held 9 bases outside the gene matches. The CDR3 DNA reads TGTGCCAGCAGCCGGACAGGGAACGTTCCAGATACGCAGTATTTT. Protein: CASSRTGNVPDTQYF.

The chain employs TRBV5-4 and TRBJ1-1, with D hard to call. V dropped 4 bases and J dropped 1 base, with 8 bases sitting between them. The CDR3 totals 13 residues. Germline CDR1 and CDR2: SGHNT and YYREEE (reference sequence). CDR3 protein: CASSATANTEAFF. In nucleotides, the CDR3 is TGTGCCAGCAGCGCCACAGCGAACACTGAAGCTTTCTTT.

This clone was counted a single time. The CDR3 bases are TGCGCCAGCAGCTTCGGCACAGATACGCAGTATTTT. This encodes CASSFGTDTQYF. The chain has TRBV5-1 and TRBJ2-3; D not certain. The CDR3 totals 12 residues. Germline CDR1 SGHRS, CDR2 YFSETQ. V was clipped by 2 bases and J by 1 base, with 2 bases between them.

The rearrangement uses TRBV28 and TRBJ2-5; 7 positions agree with TRBD2. This CDR3 has 15 residues. Per the germline V gene, CDR1 is MDHEN and CDR2 is SYDVKM. With V trimmed by 2 bases and J by 0 bases, 3 bases remained unmatched. CDR3 nucleotides: TGTGCCAGCAGTTTAACGGGGGGACACCAAGAGACCCAGTACTTC. Translating gives CASSLTGGHQETQYF.

This clone came up a few times. The V gene is TRBV5-1, the J gene TRBJ2-3, with 8 bases that match TRBD1. The V gene's germline CDR1 is SGHRS and CDR2 YFSETQ. The CDR3 covers 14 residues. With V trimmed by 1 base and J by 3 bases, 1 base remained unmatched. CDR3 DNA sequence: TGCGCCAGCAGCTTGAACAGGGGGACAGATACGCAGTATTTT. Translating gives CASSLNRGTDTQYF.

The V and J genes are TRBV6-1 and TRBJ1-5; TRBD1 agrees at 7 bases. The CDR3 runs to 17 residues. The ends lost 3 bases at V and 0 bases at J; junction bases unmatched: 8. The germline CDR1 and CDR2 sequences are MNHNS and SASEGT. The CDR3 sequence is CASSDLRDSYSNQPQHF. The DNA for the CDR3 is TGTGCCAGCAGTGACCTCAGGGACAGTTATAGCAATCAGCCCCAGCATTTT.